This T cell receptor (beta chain) is from a study of T cell repertoires in cytomegalovirus infection. Study summary: The public TCR beta signatures pointed to both CMV infection and matching HLA type.

Trimming pared 2 bases from V and 3 bases from J, leaving 18 bases between. CDR3 length equals 17 residues. Germline V gene data show CDR1 as MDHEN and CDR2 as SYDVKM. General study results and limits: Cumulated frequencies of public TCR beta families served to identify carriers of CMV plus the relevant HLA.

Each CDR3 protein gets one entry after TCRdb re-called the reads with MiXCR. The data hold about 260,000 distinct CDR3 sequences, with roughly 13% observed a single time. In regard to this clonotype: The antigen is undetermined.

The TCR sequence derives from a human donor in good health (CMV status not recorded). Some clones in this sample may be carry-over from other donors' samples. The chain joins TRBV28 to TRBJ2-3, with D uncertain. Sequencing was carried out using PBMCs. In DNA, the CDR3 is TGTGCCAGCAGTTTACGCACCTCCGGTTGGTCTACAGATACGCAGTATTTT. It encodes CASSLRTSGWSTDTQYF. Drawing the rest from reference TRBV28 and TRBJ2-3, the complete variable domain is DVKVTQSSRYLVKRTGEKVFLECVQDMDHENMFWYRQDPGLGLRLIYFSYDVKMKEKGDIPEGYSVSREKKERFSLILESASTNQTSMYLCASSLRTSGWSTDTQYFGPGTRLTVL.